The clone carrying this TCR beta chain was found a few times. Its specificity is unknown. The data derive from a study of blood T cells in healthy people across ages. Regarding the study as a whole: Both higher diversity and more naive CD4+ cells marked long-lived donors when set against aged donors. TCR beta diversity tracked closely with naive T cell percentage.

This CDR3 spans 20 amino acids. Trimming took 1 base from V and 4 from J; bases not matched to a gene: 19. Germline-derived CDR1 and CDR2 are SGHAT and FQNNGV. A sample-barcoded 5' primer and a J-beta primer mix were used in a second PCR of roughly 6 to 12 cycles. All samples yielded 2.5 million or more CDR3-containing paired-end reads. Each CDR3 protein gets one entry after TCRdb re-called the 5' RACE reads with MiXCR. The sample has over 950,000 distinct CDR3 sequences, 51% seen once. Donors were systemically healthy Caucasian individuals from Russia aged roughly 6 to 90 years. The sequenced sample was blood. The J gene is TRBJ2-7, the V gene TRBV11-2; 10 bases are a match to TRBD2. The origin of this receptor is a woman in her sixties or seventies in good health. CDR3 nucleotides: TGTGCCAGCAGCTTAGTGGGTGCGCGAGAACCCGGGACTAGCGAGTACGAGCAGTACTTC. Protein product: CASSLVGAREPGTSEYEQYF.